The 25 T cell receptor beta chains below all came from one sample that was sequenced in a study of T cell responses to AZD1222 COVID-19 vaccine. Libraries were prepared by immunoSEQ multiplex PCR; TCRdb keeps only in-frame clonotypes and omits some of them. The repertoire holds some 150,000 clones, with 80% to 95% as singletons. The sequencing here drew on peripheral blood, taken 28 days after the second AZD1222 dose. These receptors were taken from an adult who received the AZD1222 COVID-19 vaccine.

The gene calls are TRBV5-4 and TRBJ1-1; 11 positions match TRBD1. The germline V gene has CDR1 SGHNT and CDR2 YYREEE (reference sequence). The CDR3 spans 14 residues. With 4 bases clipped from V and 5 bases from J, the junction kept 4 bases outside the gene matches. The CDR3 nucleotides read TGTGCCAGCAGCACCAGGGACAGGGGGACTGAAGCTTTCTTT. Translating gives CASSTRDRGTEAFF.

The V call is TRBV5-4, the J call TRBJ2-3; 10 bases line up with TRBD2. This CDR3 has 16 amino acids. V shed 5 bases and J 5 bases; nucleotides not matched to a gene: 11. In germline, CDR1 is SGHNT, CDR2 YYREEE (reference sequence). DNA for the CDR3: TGTGCCAGCAGACCCCTTACTAGCGGGATTGTAGATACGCAGTATTTT. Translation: CASRPLTSGIVDTQYF.

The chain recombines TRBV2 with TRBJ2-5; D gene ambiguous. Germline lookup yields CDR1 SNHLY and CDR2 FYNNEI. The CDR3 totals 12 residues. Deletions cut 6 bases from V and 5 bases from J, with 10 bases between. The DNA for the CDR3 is TGTGCCAGCAGACCCCTAGGGGAGACCCAGTACTTC. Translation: CASRPLGETQYF.

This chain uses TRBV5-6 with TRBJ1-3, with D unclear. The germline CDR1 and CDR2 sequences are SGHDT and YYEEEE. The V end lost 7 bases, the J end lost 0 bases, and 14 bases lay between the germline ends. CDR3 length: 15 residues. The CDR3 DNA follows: TGTGCCAGCTGTGAGGGTATTTACTCTGGAAACACCATATATTTT. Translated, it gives CASCEGIYSGNTIYF.

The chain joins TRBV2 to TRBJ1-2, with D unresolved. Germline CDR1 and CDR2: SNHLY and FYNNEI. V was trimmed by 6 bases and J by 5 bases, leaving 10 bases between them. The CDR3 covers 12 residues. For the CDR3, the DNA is TGTGCCAGCAGCTATATTCCTTATGGCTACACCTTC. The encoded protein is CASSYIPYGYTF.

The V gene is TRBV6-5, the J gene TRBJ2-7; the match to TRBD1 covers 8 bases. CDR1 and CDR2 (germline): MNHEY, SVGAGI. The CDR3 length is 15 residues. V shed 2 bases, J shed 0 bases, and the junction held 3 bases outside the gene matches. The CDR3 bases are TGTGCCAGCAGTTACGACAGGGGAAGCTCCTACGAGCAGTACTTC. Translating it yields CASSYDRGSSYEQYF.

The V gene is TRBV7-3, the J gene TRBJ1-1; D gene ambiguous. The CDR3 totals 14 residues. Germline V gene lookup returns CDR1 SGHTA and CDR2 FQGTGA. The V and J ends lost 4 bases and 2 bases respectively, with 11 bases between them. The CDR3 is CASSSKTGNTEAFF. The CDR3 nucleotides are TGTGCCAGCAGCTCGAAGACGGGTAACACTGAAGCTTTCTTT.

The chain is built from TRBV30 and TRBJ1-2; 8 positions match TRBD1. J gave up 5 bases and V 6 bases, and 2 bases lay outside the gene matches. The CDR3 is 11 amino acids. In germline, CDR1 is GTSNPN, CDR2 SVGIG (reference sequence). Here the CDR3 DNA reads TGTGCCTGCGGGACAGGATATGGCTACACCTTC. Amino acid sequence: CACGTGYGYTF.

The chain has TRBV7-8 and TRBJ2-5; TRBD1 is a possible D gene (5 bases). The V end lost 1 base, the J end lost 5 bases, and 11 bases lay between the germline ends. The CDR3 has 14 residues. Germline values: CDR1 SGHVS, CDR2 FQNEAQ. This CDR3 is CASSLVGSGETQYF. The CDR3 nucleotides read TGTGCCAGCAGCTTAGTGGGGTCAGGGGAGACCCAGTACTTC.

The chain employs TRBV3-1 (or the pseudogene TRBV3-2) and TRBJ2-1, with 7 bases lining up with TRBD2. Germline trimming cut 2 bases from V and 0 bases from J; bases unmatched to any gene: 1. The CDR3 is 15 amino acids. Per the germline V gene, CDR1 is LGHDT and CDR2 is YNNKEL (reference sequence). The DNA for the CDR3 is TGTGCCAGCAGCCAAACTAGCGTCTCCTACAATGAGCAGTTCTTC. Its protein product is CASSQTSVSYNEQFF.

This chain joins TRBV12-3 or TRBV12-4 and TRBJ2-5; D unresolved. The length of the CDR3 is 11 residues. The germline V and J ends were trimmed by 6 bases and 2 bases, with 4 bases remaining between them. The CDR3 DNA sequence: TGTGCCAGCAGGTTACAAGAGACCCAGTACTTC. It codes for CASRLQETQYF.

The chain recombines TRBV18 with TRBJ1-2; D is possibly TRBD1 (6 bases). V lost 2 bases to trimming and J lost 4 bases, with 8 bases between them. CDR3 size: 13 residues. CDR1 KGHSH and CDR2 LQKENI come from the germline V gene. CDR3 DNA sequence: TGTGCCAGCTCACCAGGGGGCCGCTATGGCTACACCTTC. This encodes CASSPGGRYGYTF.

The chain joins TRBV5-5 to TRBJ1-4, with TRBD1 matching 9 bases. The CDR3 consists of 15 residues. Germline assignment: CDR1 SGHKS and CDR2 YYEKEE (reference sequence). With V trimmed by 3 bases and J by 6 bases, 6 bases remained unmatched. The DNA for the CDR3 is TGTGCCAGCAGCTATTCCGGACAGGGGCATGAAAAACTGTTTTTT. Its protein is CASSYSGQGHEKLFF.

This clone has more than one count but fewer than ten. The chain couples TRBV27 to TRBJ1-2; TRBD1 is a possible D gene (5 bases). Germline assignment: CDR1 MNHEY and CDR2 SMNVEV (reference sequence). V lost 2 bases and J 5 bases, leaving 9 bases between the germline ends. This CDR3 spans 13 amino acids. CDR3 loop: CASSLRGRYGYTF. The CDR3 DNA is TGTGCCAGCAGTTTACGGGGACGATATGGCTACACCTTC.

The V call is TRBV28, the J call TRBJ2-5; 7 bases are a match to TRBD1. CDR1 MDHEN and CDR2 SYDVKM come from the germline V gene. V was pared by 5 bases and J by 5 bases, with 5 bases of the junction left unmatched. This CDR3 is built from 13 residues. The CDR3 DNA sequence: TGTGCCAGCAGTCAAGGGGGCGCGGAGACCCAGTACTTC. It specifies CASSQGGAETQYF.

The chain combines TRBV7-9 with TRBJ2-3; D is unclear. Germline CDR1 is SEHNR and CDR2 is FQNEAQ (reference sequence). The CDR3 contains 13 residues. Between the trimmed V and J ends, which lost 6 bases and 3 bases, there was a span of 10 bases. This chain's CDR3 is CASRGYITDTQYF. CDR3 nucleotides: TGTGCCAGCAGAGGATACATTACAGATACGCAGTATTTT.

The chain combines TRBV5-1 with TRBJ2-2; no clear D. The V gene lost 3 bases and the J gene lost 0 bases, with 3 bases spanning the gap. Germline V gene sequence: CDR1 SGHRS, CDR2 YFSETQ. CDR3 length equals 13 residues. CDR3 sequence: CASSSSNTGELFF. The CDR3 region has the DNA TGCGCCAGCAGCTCTTCGAACACCGGGGAGCTGTTTTTT.

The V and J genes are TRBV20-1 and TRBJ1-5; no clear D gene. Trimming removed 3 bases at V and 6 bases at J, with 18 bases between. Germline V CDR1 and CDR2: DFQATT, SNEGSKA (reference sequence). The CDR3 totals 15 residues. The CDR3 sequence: CSASFQGAGSQPQHF. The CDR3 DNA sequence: TGCAGTGCTAGTTTCCAAGGAGCGGGGTCTCAGCCCCAGCATTTT.

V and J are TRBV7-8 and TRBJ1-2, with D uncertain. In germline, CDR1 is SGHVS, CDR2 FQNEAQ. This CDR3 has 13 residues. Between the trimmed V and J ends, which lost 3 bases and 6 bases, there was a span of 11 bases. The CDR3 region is CASSLTPEDGYTF. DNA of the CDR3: TGTGCCAGCAGCTTGACCCCGGAGGATGGCTACACCTTC.

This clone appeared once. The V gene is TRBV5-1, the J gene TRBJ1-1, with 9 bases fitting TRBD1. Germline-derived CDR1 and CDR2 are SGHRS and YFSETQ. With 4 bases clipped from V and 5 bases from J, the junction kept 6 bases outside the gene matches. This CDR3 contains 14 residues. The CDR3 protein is CASSLPTGGTEAFF. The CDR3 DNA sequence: TGCGCCAGCAGCCTACCGACAGGGGGGACTGAAGCTTTCTTT.

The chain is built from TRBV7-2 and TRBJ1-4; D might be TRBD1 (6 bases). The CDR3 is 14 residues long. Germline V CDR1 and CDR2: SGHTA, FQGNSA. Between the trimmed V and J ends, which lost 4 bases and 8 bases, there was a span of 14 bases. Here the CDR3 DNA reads TGTGCCAGCAGCTGGAAAGGGGGTCAGGAAAAACTGTTTTTT. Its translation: CASSWKGGQEKLFF.

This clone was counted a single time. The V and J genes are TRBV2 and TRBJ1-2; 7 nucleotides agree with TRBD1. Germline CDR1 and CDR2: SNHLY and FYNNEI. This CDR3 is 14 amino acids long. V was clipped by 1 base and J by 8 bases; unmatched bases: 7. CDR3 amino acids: CASSEDRGNRGYTF. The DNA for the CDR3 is TGTGCCAGCAGTGAAGACAGGGGAAATAGGGGCTACACCTTC.

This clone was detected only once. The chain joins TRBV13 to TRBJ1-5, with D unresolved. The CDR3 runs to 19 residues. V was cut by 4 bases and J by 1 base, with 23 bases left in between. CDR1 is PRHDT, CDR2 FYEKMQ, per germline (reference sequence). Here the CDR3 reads CASSSSLDLKGKSNQPQHF. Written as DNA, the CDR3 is TGTGCCAGCAGCTCATCTCTGGACCTTAAGGGCAAGAGCAATCAGCCCCAGCATTTT.

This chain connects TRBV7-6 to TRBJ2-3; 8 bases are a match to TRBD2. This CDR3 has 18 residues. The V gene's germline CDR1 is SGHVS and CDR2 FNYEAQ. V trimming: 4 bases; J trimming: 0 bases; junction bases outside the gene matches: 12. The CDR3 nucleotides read TGTGCCAGCAGCTCCCGGGGTACTAGCGGACCTAGCACAGATACGCAGTATTTT. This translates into CASSSRGTSGPSTDTQYF.

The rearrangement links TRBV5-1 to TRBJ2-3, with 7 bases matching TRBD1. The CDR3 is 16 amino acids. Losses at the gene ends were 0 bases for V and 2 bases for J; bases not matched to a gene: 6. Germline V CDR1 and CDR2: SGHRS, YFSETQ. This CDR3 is CASSLGGQTITDTQYF. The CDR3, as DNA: TGCGCCAGCAGCTTGGGGGGACAGACTATCACAGATACGCAGTATTTT. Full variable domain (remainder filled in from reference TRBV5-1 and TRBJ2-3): KAGVTQTPRYLIKTRGQQVTLSCSPISGHRSVSWYQQTPGQGLQFLFEYFSETQRNKGNFPGRFSGRQFSNSRSEMNVSTLELGDSALYLCASSLGGQTITDTQYFGPGTRLTVL.